This passage covers 12 T cell receptor beta chains from one sample sequenced in a study of blood T cell repertoires in COVID-19 (dated by TCRdb to the early 2020s). Library preparation used the immunoSEQ multiplex PCR assay. The clones in this table, taken by TCRdb from immuneACCESS, are in-frame only. Not every clone is retained; where verified, under half of the shortfall comes from an unresolved V gene, and the cause of the rest is unknown. Across this sample there are 300,000 or so clones, with over 85% seen only once. Less than 3.5% of the sample is taken by the ten largest. The sample consisted of PBMCs or T cells enriched from blood (not recorded which). The receptors here all came from a woman aged 50 to 60 who had been exposed to COVID-19.

This chain links TRBV3-1 (or the pseudogene TRBV3-2) with TRBJ2-1; D gene uncertain. The CDR3 has 12 amino acids. In germline, CDR1 is LGHDT, CDR2 YNNKEL (reference sequence). The V gene lost 1 base and the J gene lost 9 bases, with 7 bases spanning the gap. The CDR3 loop is CASSQAESEQFF. CDR3 nucleotides: TGTGCCAGCAGCCAAGCCGAGAGTGAGCAGTTCTTC.

V usage is TRBV6-1 and J usage is TRBJ2-5; the match to TRBD2 covers 9 bases. Per the germline V gene, CDR1 is MNHNS and CDR2 is SASEGT. V dropped 1 base and J dropped 2; count of bases not matched to a gene: 11. The CDR3 contains 18 residues. DNA for the CDR3: TGTGCCAGCAGTGAAGAGCTTAGCGGGGGCCGAGGACAAGAGACCCAGTACTTC. Translated, it gives CASSEELSGGRGQETQYF.

The rearrangement joins TRBV5-1 to TRBJ2-1; 15 bases map to TRBD2. CDR1 and CDR2 (germline): SGHRS, YFSETQ. The V and J ends lost 3 bases and 0 bases, in that order; junction bases with no gene match: 7. The CDR3 runs to 19 residues. CDR3 loop: CASSSGLAGGPSSYNEQFF. Written as DNA, the CDR3 is TGCGCCAGCAGCTCGGGACTAGCGGGGGGCCCAAGCTCCTACAATGAGCAGTTCTTC.

The rearrangement links TRBV20-1 to TRBJ1-2, with D perhaps matching TRBD1 (5 bases). The CDR3 covers 13 residues. The V end was cut by 3 bases, the J end by 4 bases, with 12 bases between. The germline V gene encodes CDR1 DFQATT and CDR2 SNEGSKA (reference sequence). CDR3 amino acids: CSASADRVYGYTF. CDR3 sequence (DNA): TGCAGTGCTAGTGCCGACAGAGTCTATGGCTACACCTTC.

The genes are TRBV30 and TRBJ1-5; D is possibly TRBD1 (5 bases). Germline V gives CDR1 GTSNPN, CDR2 SVGIG (reference sequence). V lost 1 base, J lost 5 bases, and 9 bases lay in between. The CDR3 is 13 amino acids. In nucleotides, the CDR3 is TGTGCCTGGAGTGAGCAGGGTGATCAGCCCCAGCATTTT. Translation gives CAWSEQGDQPQHF.

The table lists this clone with a few counts. Other DNA variants within this sample encode the same CDR3. The V and J genes are TRBV5-1 and TRBJ1-2; the match to TRBD1 covers 7 bases. V trimming: 0 bases; J trimming: 5 bases; junction bases outside the gene matches: 4. CDR3 length: 14 residues. Per germline, CDR1 SGHRS and CDR2 YFSETQ. DNA for the CDR3: TGCGCCAGCAGCTTGGTGGGACAGAATTATGGCTACACCTTC. Translated: CASSLVGQNYGYTF.

The chain carries TRBV21-1 and TRBJ2-2; TRBD2, the D gene given by the table, was not confirmed from the DNA. TRBV21-1 is noted as a pseudogene. This CDR3 comprises 16 residues. The CDR3 loop is CATSGIESADTGELFF. CDR3 DNA: TGTGCCACCTCCGGTATAGAGTCTGCGGACACCGGGGAGCTGTTTTTT.

This chain links TRBV19 with TRBJ1-6; 9 bases agree with TRBD1. The CDR3 consists of 16 residues. Trimming cost V 9 bases and J 7 bases; bases outside gene matches: 13. The germline V gene has CDR1 LNHDA and CDR2 SQIVND (reference sequence). The CDR3 nucleotides read TGTGCCAGCGCACTCCTGGGGACAGGGCGAAATTCACCCCTCCACTTT. Residues: CASALLGTGRNSPLHF.

This clone was seen a single time. The rearrangement links TRBV5-4 to TRBJ2-1; the D gene is possibly TRBD1 (6 bases). With 6 bases removed from V and 5 bases from J, the gap between germline ends came to 15 bases. This CDR3 spans 14 amino acids. The germline gives CDR1 SGHNT, CDR2 YYREEE (reference sequence). The CDR3 is CASTLRGWDNEQFF. Here the CDR3 DNA reads TGTGCCAGCACCCTTAGGGGGTGGGACAATGAGCAGTTCTTC.

The chain couples TRBV2 to TRBJ2-3; D might be TRBD2 (6 bases). V was pared by 8 bases and J by 0 bases, with 15 bases between. The CDR3 contains 15 residues. In germline, CDR1 is SNHLY, CDR2 FYNNEI. Written as DNA, the CDR3 is TGTGCCAGCTTCCCGGGACTCCCTAGCACAGATACGCAGTATTTT. Its protein is CASFPGLPSTDTQYF.

Remarks on this clone: At the DNA level, this CDR3 is encoded by other sequences in the same sample as well. V gene TRBV7-2 combines with J gene TRBJ2-1; TRBD2 matches at 14 bases. The V and J ends lost 5 bases and 8 bases, in that order; junction bases with no gene match: 5. CDR1 and CDR2 (germline): SGHTA, FQGNSA. This CDR3 spans 15 amino acids. In DNA, the CDR3 is TGTGCCAGCAGCCGGACTAGCGGGGGGCGGGATGAGCAGTTCTTC. It translates to CASSRTSGGRDEQFF.

The V call is TRBV28, the J call TRBJ2-5, with D hard to call. Germline V gene sequence: CDR1 MDHEN, CDR2 SYDVKM. The CDR3 runs 14 residues. V lost 6 bases and J 0 bases, leaving 11 bases between the germline ends. As DNA, the CDR3 is TGTGCCAGCAGCCCCACTAAGTACCAAGAGACCCAGTACTTC. Translated, it gives CASSPTKYQETQYF.